Following are 30 T cell receptor beta chains from one sample sequenced in a study of T-cell reconstitution after alpha-beta-depleted transplantation in children. For TCRbeta, the library was prepared with unique molecular identifiers. TCRdb itself ran the PCR reads through MiXCR, one entry per CDR3 protein. The data contain roughly 500,000 distinct CDR3 sequences, approximately 12% of them singletons. Sequencing used PBMCs from the stem cell graft donor, obtained from the stem cell graft. Receptors were obtained from a human donor who donated a stem cell graft to a child with combined immunodeficiency.

This clonotype was counted only a few times. V gene TRBV12-3 or TRBV12-4 combines with J gene TRBJ2-3, with D perhaps TRBD1 or TRBD2 (5 bases each). V shed 3 bases and J shed 0 bases, with 25 bases lying between them. The CDR3 contains 20 residues. The CDR3 is CASSFWAPGARQASTDTQYF. The DNA for the CDR3 is TGTGCCAGCAGTTTTTGGGCCCCCGGGGCGCGGCAGGCCAGCACAGATACGCAGTATTTT.

This clonotype was seen a handful of times. The genes are TRBV10-1 and TRBJ2-2; D not resolved. The germline V gene has CDR1 WNHNN and CDR2 SYGVQD (reference sequence). Trimming pared 7 bases from V and 1 base from J, leaving 10 bases between. The CDR3 loop spans 14 amino acids. CDR3 nucleotide sequence: TGCGCCAGCACCTGGGAAGGGAACACCGGGGAGCTGTTTTTT. It codes for CASTWEGNTGELFF.

At least ten counts were recorded for this clonotype. The chain has TRBV24-1 and TRBJ2-3, with D perhaps matching TRBD1 (6 bases). V was trimmed by 4 bases and J by 5 bases, leaving 15 bases between them. This CDR3 is 15 amino acids long. From germline, CDR1 is KGHDR and CDR2 SFDVKD. The CDR3 spells CATSEEPRGIDTQYF. CDR3 in DNA: TGTGCCACCAGTGAAGAACCCAGGGGAATAGATACGCAGTATTTT.

The chain carries TRBV9 and TRBJ2-5; 7 bases map to TRBD2. The V segment lost 0 bases and the J segment 0 bases; nucleotides outside the gene matches: 5. CDR1 and CDR2 (germline): SGDLS, YYNGEE. This CDR3 comprises 16 residues. The CDR3 DNA follows: TGTGCCAGCAGCGTAGAGGCTAGCGGCTACCAAGAGACCCAGTACTTC. Protein: CASSVEASGYQETQYF. Full variable domain (rest looked up from reference TRBV9 and TRBJ2-5): DSGVTQTPKHLITATGQRVTLRCSPRSGDLSVYWYQQSLDQGLQFLIQYYNGEERAKGNILERFSAQQFPDLHSELNLSSLELGDSALYFCASSVEASGYQETQYFGPGTRLLVL.

The chain employs TRBV14 and TRBJ2-2; possible D gene TRBD2, 6 bases. Germline values: CDR1 SGHDN, CDR2 FVKESK. This CDR3 region has 14 residues. The ends were cut back, 4 bases at V and 3 bases at J, with 9 bases in the middle. CDR3 sequence (DNA): TGTGCCAGCAGCCCGGGACTTCACACCGGGGAGCTGTTTTTT. It yields the protein CASSPGLHTGELFF.

This clonotype was seen a handful of times. The rearrangement joins TRBV27 to TRBJ2-1; perhaps TRBD2 as D (6 bases). The CDR3 spans 17 residues. V lost 6 bases and J lost 5, with 23 bases in between. Looked up from germline, CDR1 is MNHEY and CDR2 is SMNVEV (reference sequence). CDR3 protein: CASRRRSGWARDNEQFF. DNA for the CDR3: TGTGCCAGCAGAAGGAGGAGCGGGTGGGCTCGGGACAATGAGCAGTTCTTC.

This chain connects TRBV5-1 to TRBJ2-3; D is undetermined. The CDR3 covers 15 residues. Germline V lookup: CDR1 SGHRS, CDR2 YFSETQ. V was pared by 1 base and J by 0 bases, with 9 bases between. CDR3 sequence reads: CASSLSVRSTDTQYF. CDR3 sequence (DNA): TGCGCCAGCAGCTTGTCCGTCCGGAGCACAGATACGCAGTATTTT.

This clonotype was found a few times. V usage is TRBV24-1 and J usage is TRBJ2-1; TRBD2 matches at 8 bases. Germline CDR1 is KGHDR and CDR2 is SFDVKD. The J segment lost 3 bases and the V segment lost 5 bases, leaving 11 bases of the junction unmatched. The CDR3 runs to 17 residues. CDR3 residues: CATSVAGGRRDYNEQFF. DNA of the CDR3: TGTGCCACCAGTGTCGCGGGGGGCCGGAGGGACTACAATGAGCAGTTCTTC.

J is TRBJ2-1 and V is TRBV9; tentatively, D is TRBD2 (5 bases). CDR3 size: 14 residues. Germline V gene data show CDR1 as SGDLS and CDR2 as YYNGEE. The germline V and J ends were trimmed by 0 bases and 8 bases, with 12 bases remaining between them. The CDR3 sequence: CASSVVPKADEQFF. The CDR3 bases are TGTGCCAGCAGCGTAGTCCCGAAAGCGGATGAGCAGTTCTTC.

This clonotype was observed at least ten times. The chain is built from TRBV7-9 and TRBJ2-1; either TRBD1 or TRBD2 may supply D (7 bases each). V lost 5 bases and J lost 0, with 17 bases in between. This CDR3 contains 17 residues. CDR1 SEHNR and CDR2 FQNEAQ come from the germline V gene (reference sequence). CDR3 DNA: TGTGCCAGCAGCCCGCAGGGGGGGCTTAGCTCCTACAATGAGCAGTTCTTC. Amino acids: CASSPQGGLSSYNEQFF.

This clonotype has only a few counts. V and J are TRBV2 and TRBJ2-7; D perhaps matches TRBD1 (6 bases). The CDR3 is 14 residues long. V was shortened by 4 bases and J by 5 bases, with 15 bases between the two germline ends. Germline CDR1 and CDR2: SNHLY and FYNNEI. In nucleotides, the CDR3 is TGTGCCAGCAGTGCTCACAGGGCAAAGAACGAGCAGTACTTC. Protein product: CASSAHRAKNEQYF.

This chain joins TRBV11-1 and TRBJ2-3, with 15 bases aligning to TRBD2. J lost 4 bases, V lost 5 bases, and 10 bases had no gene match. CDR3 length equals 18 residues. Germline CDR1 is SGHAT and CDR2 is FQDESV (reference sequence). This CDR3 reads CASSPGTSGGLRADTQYF. The CDR3 DNA sequence: TGTGCCAGCAGCCCTGGGACTAGCGGGGGGCTGAGAGCAGATACGCAGTATTTT.

This chain connects TRBV5-1 to TRBJ2-1, with a possible D match to TRBD2 (6 bases). CDR3 length equals 16 residues. Germline values: CDR1 SGHRS, CDR2 YFSETQ. Between the trimmed V and J ends, which lost 4 bases and 5 bases, there was a span of 19 bases. CDR3 DNA: TGCGCCAGCAGCCAGATGACGGCCGGGAGTAACAATGAGCAGTTCTTC. Its translation is CASSQMTAGSNNEQFF.

This clonotype was recorded at least ten times. The V gene is TRBV9, the J gene TRBJ1-3, with D possibly TRBD1 on 5 matching bases. V lost 3 bases and J 0 bases, leaving 10 bases between the germline ends. CDR1 SGDLS and CDR2 YYNGEE come from the germline V gene. This CDR3 has 15 residues. The CDR3 nucleotides read TGTGCCAGCAGCGGGGACGGGCTCTCTGGAAACACCATATATTTT. It translates to CASSGDGLSGNTIYF.

The V gene is TRBV6-2 or TRBV6-3, the J gene TRBJ2-7; possible D gene TRBD2, 5 bases. Looked up from germline, CDR1 is MNHEY and CDR2 is SVGEGT. The V end lost 6 bases, the J end lost 5 bases, and 14 bases lay between the germline ends. CDR3 length: 13 amino acids. CDR3 in DNA: TGTGCCAGCAGGGAAAATGGAGGTCACGAGCAGTACTTC. Amino acid sequence: CASRENGGHEQYF.

The rearrangement links TRBV7-2 to TRBJ1-5, with D unclear. Trimming took off 1 base at V and 3 bases at J, with 10 bases between the two ends. The CDR3 sequence is 15 residues long. Germline CDR1 SGHTA, CDR2 FQGNSA. The CDR3 nucleotides are TGTGCCAGCAGCTTAGGTGGAGGGATCAATCAGCCCCAGCATTTT. Its translation is CASSLGGGINQPQHF.

CDR3 DNA: TGTGCCAGCAGCCAAGGGGGGCCGGGGGCTTATGGCTACACCTTC. Amino acids: CASSQGGPGAYGYTF. The J gene is TRBJ1-2, the V gene TRBV4-2; D is possibly TRBD1 (6 bases). Looked up from germline, CDR1 is LGHNA and CDR2 is YNFKEQ. V was shortened by 1 base and J by 5 bases, with 14 bases between the two germline ends. The CDR3 runs 15 residues.

Ten or more counts support this clonotype. This chain uses TRBV24-1 with TRBJ2-1; 9 nucleotides align to TRBD1. Germline loops: CDR1 KGHDR, CDR2 SFDVKD. The V segment lost 3 bases and the J segment 5 bases; nucleotides outside the gene matches: 4. The CDR3 loop spans 15 amino acids. The CDR3 DNA follows: TGTGCCACCAGTGATAAACAGGGGGCCAACAATGAGCAGTTCTTC. It translates to CATSDKQGANNEQFF.

The chain joins TRBV12-5 to TRBJ2-2; D remains unclear. The CDR3 has 13 amino acids. Trimming took off 6 bases at V and 5 bases at J, with 10 bases between the two ends. Germline CDR1 is LGHNT and CDR2 is FRNRAP. CDR3 sequence (DNA): TGTGCTAGTGGACTACTCCCGACCGGGGAGCTGTTTTTT. Residues: CASGLLPTGELFF.

This clonotype was detected many times. V gene TRBV4-2 combines with J gene TRBJ2-5; TRBD2 matches 8 bases. Losses at the gene ends were 3 bases for V and 4 bases for J; bases not matched to a gene: 13. This CDR3 has 17 amino acids. Germline CDR1 is LGHNA and CDR2 is YNFKEQ. The CDR3 is CASSQDAGGTNRETQYF. CDR3 nucleotide sequence: TGTGCCAGCAGCCAGGATGCGGGGGGCACTAACCGAGAGACCCAGTACTTC.

The V call is TRBV3-1, the J call TRBJ1-1; D gene unclear. CDR1 LGHDT and CDR2 YNNKEL come from the germline V gene (reference sequence). V shed 1 base and J shed 6 bases, with 15 bases lying between them. This CDR3 is 15 amino acids long. The CDR3 nucleotides are TGTGCCAGCAGCCAAGTAACGGTAGGAATCTCTGAAGCTTTCTTT. It translates to CASSQVTVGISEAFF.

The V call is TRBV3-1, the J call TRBJ2-1, with D maybe TRBD2 (6 bases). CDR3 size: 17 residues. CDR1 is LGHDT and CDR2 is YNNKEL in the germline V gene (reference sequence). The germline V and J ends were trimmed by 0 bases and 6 bases, with 18 bases remaining between them. This CDR3 is CASSQDRGWGGRNEQFF. CDR3 bases: TGTGCCAGCAGCCAAGATCGAGGGTGGGGAGGACGCAATGAGCAGTTCTTC.

The sample holds a few counts of this clonotype. The chain combines TRBV20-1 with TRBJ2-3; 9 bases match TRBD1. The CDR3 consists of 16 residues. The germline gives CDR1 DFQATT, CDR2 SNEGSKA (reference sequence). Trimming took 1 base from V and 2 from J; bases not matched to a gene: 7. For the CDR3, the DNA is TGCAGTGCTAGAGTCGGGGACAGGGCCAACACAGATACGCAGTATTTT. It specifies CSARVGDRANTDTQYF.

This clonotype has a count of ten or more. This chain uses TRBV12-3 or TRBV12-4 with TRBJ2-1; tentatively, D is TRBD1 (6 bases). The ends were cut back, 10 bases at V and 5 bases at J, with 12 bases in the middle. The CDR3 sequence is 12 residues long. The CDR3 region has the DNA TGTGCCACAGGGGTAGCTGACAATGAGCAGTTCTTC. This sequence encodes CATGVADNEQFF.

This clonotype was counted only a few times. V usage is TRBV19 and J usage is TRBJ1-5; D ambiguous. V lost 4 bases to trimming and J lost 4 bases, with 8 bases between them. The length of the CDR3 is 13 residues. CDR1 LNHDA and CDR2 SQIVND come from the germline V gene (reference sequence). Here the CDR3 DNA reads TGTGCCAGTAGTACGACACAGAATCAGCCCCAGCATTTT. It is translated as CASSTTQNQPQHF.

This clonotype came up a few times. A read error may account for a junction end that differs from germline. The chain employs TRBV7-9 and TRBJ2-7, with TRBD1 as a possible D gene (6 bases). This CDR3 has 13 residues. Germline CDR1 SEHNR, CDR2 FQNEAQ (reference sequence). The CDR3 is CASSQDRDTLTHF. The CDR3 coding sequence is TGTGCCAGCAGCCAAGATAGGGACACGCTGACACACTTC. Drawing the rest from reference TRBV7-9 and TRBJ2-7, the complete variable domain is DTGVSQNPRHKITKRGQNVTFRCDPISEHNRLYWYRQTLGQGPEFLTYFQNEAQLEKSRLLSDRFSAERPKGSFSTLEIQRTEQGDSAMYLCASSQDRDTLTHFGPGTRLTVT.

This clonotype occurred many times. The chain recombines TRBV20-1 with TRBJ1-6, with D maybe TRBD1 (5 bases). Germline CDR1 and CDR2: DFQATT and SNEGSKA (reference sequence). Trimming took off 6 bases at V and 9 bases at J, with 15 bases between the two ends. This CDR3 has 13 amino acids. The CDR3 sequence: CSAGEGESSPLHF. CDR3 DNA: TGCAGTGCGGGGGAGGGAGAAAGTTCACCCCTCCACTTT.

This clonotype showed up just a few times. The chain uses TRBV30 and TRBJ2-1; possible D gene TRBD2, 6 bases. V was clipped by 6 bases and J by 0 bases, with 12 bases between them. CDR3 length equals 14 residues. Germline CDR1 and CDR2: GTSNPN and SVGIG (reference sequence). The CDR3 nucleotides read TGTGCCTGCAGGGACTCAAGCTCCTACAATGAGCAGTTCTTC. Its translation is CACRDSSSYNEQFF.

The sample holds a few counts of this clonotype. V gene TRBV18 combines with J gene TRBJ2-1, with no clear D. Germline lookup yields CDR1 KGHSH and CDR2 LQKENI. With 1 base removed from V and 8 bases from J, the gap between germline ends came to 9 bases. This CDR3 comprises 13 residues. The CDR3 region has the DNA TGTGCCAGCTCACCACAGGGTTGGCATGAGCAGTTCTTC. Translated: CASSPQGWHEQFF.

The chain has TRBV9 and TRBJ2-5; TRBD1 or TRBD2 may be the D gene (5 bases each). CDR3 size: 12 residues. From germline, CDR1 is SGDLS and CDR2 YYNGEE. Trimming stripped 0 bases from V and 9 bases from J, with 9 bases between. Here the CDR3 reads CASSVGEGSQYF. The CDR3, as DNA: TGTGCCAGCAGCGTAGGAGAGGGGTCCCAGTACTTC.